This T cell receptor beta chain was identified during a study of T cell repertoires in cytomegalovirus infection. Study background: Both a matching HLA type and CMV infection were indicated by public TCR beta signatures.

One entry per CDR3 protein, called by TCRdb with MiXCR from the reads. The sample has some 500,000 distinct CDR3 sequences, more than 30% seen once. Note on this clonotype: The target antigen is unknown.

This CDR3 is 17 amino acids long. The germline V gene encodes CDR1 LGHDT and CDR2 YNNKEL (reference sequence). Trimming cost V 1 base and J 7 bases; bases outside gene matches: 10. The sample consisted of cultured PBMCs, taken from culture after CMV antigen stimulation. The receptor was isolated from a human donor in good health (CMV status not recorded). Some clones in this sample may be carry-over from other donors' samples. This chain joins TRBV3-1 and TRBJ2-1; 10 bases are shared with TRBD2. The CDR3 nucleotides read TGTGCCAGCAGCCAAGGGGCCCTAGCGGGAGTCTCAAATGAGCAGTTCTTC. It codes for CASSQGALAGVSNEQFF.